The 19 T cell receptor beta chains presented below share a single source sample, sequenced in a study of T cell responses to AZD1222 COVID-19 vaccine. The data were produced by immunoSEQ multiplex PCR, yet TCRdb's version contains in-frame clones alone and is incomplete. The sample carries 150,000 to 200,000 clones, about 89% recorded once. Sequencing was performed on peripheral blood, taken on day 0 of AZD1222 vaccination. These receptors were collected from an adult in good health.

The chain employs TRBV7-9 and TRBJ1-1, with TRBD1 as a possible D gene (5 bases). Germline lookup yields CDR1 SEHNR and CDR2 FQNEAQ (reference sequence). The length of the CDR3 is 13 residues. The ends were cut back, 5 bases at V and 6 bases at J, with 13 bases in the middle. As DNA, the CDR3 is TGTGCCAGCAGCCGATTCCAGGGACCTGAAGCTTTCTTT. Translation gives CASSRFQGPEAFF.

V and J are TRBV10-1 and TRBJ1-5; weak D call: TRBD1 (5 bases). CDR1 and CDR2 (germline): WNHNN, SYGVQD (reference sequence). V lost 6 bases, J lost 3 bases, and 9 bases lay in between. The CDR3 length is 13 residues. CDR3 residues: CASSVGPNQPQHF. DNA of the CDR3: TGCGCCAGCAGCGTGGGACCCAATCAGCCCCAGCATTTT.

This sequence joins TRBV4-3 and TRBJ1-6; D gene ambiguous. The CDR3 runs to 15 residues. Germline-derived CDR1 and CDR2 are LGHNA and YSLEER. Deletions cut 0 bases from V and 10 bases from J, with 13 bases between. The CDR3 region has the DNA TGCGCCAGCAGCCAAGAAGCCCGAAATCTATCACCCCTCCACTTT. Protein product: CASSQEARNLSPLHF.

The chain employs TRBV7-9 and TRBJ1-1; TRBD1 agrees at 10 bases. In germline, CDR1 is SEHNR, CDR2 FQNEAQ (reference sequence). CDR3 size: 15 residues. V dropped 4 bases and J dropped 11; count of bases not matched to a gene: 13. The CDR3 sequence is CASSSARQGAVRAFF. The CDR3 nucleotides are TGTGCCAGCAGCTCGGCGAGACAGGGGGCAGTGCGGGCTTTCTTT.

This clone was counted a single time. This sequence joins TRBV19 and TRBJ2-3, with a possible D match to TRBD2 (6 bases). The germline CDR1 and CDR2 sequences are LNHDA and SQIVND (reference sequence). Trimming shortened V by 3 bases and J by 0 bases, and 10 bases separated the two germline ends. The CDR3 runs 15 residues. This CDR3 is CASSIIAASTDTQYF. CDR3 sequence (DNA): TGTGCCAGTAGTATTATAGCGGCTAGCACAGATACGCAGTATTTT.

This clone came up once. The genes are TRBV10-3 and TRBJ2-2, with 8 bases fitting TRBD1. The V and J ends lost 6 bases and 5 bases, in that order; junction bases with no gene match: 2. Germline V lookup: CDR1 ENHRY, CDR2 SYGVKD. The CDR3 length is 13 residues. The DNA of the CDR3 is TGTGCCATCAGGGACAGGGAAACCGGGGAGCTGTTTTTT. Its translation: CAIRDRETGELFF.

V gene TRBV18 combines with J gene TRBJ2-5; D perhaps matches TRBD1 (6 bases). The V and J ends lost 3 bases and 3 bases respectively, with 11 bases between them. CDR1 and CDR2 (germline): KGHSH, LQKENI. The CDR3 runs to 14 residues. CDR3 bases: TGTGCCAGCTCACCTGCAAACAGGGAAGAGACCCAGTACTTC. Residues: CASSPANREETQYF.

The V gene is TRBV27, the J gene TRBJ1-5; 7 bases align to TRBD1. The CDR3 is 15 amino acids. The V gene end was trimmed by 6 bases and the J gene end by 2 bases; junction bases not matched to a gene: 7. CDR1 and CDR2 from the germline V gene are MNHEY and SMNVEV (reference sequence). As DNA, the CDR3 is TGTGCCAGCAGGGGGGGGACAGCAGGCAATCAGCCCCAGCATTTT. Amino acid sequence: CASRGGTAGNQPQHF.

The V call is TRBV4-1, the J call TRBJ2-5; D remains ambiguous. Germline lookup yields CDR1 MGHRA and CDR2 YSYEKL. The CDR3 contains 13 residues. Trimming took off 4 bases at V and 1 base at J, with 7 bases between the two ends. The DNA for the CDR3 is TGCGCCAGCAGCCGGTCCAGCCAAGAGACCCAGTACTTC. Encoded protein: CASSRSSQETQYF.

V and J are TRBV5-1 and TRBJ1-6, with D unresolved. The CDR3 is 17 amino acids. The V gene's germline CDR1 is SGHRS and CDR2 YFSETQ. With 0 bases removed from V and 0 bases from J, the gap between germline ends came to 10 bases. The CDR3: CASSLEGRGSYNSPLHF. CDR3 bases: TGCGCCAGCAGCTTGGAGGGCCGGGGCTCCTATAATTCACCCCTCCACTTT.

The rearrangement uses TRBV10-3 and TRBJ1-1; D gene uncertain. The CDR3 length is 12 residues. Between the trimmed V and J ends, which lost 2 bases and 5 bases, there was a span of 6 bases. Germline CDR1 and CDR2: ENHRY and SYGVKD. CDR3 nucleotides: TGTGCCATCAGTGAGGGGAGGACTGAAGCTTTCTTT. Translated: CAISEGRTEAFF.

The V and J genes are TRBV9 and TRBJ2-1; TRBD1 matches at 7 bases. The CDR3 totals 16 residues. Germline V CDR1 and CDR2: SGDLS, YYNGEE. J was trimmed by 0 bases and V by 3 bases; bases with no gene match: 6. The CDR3 DNA sequence: TGTGCCAGCAGCGCATTACAGGGGAGCTCCTACAATGAGCAGTTCTTC. This gives the protein CASSALQGSSYNEQFF.

The chain employs TRBV6-5 and TRBJ1-2; D remains unclear. This CDR3 is built from 13 residues. Germline V gene data show CDR1 as MNHEY and CDR2 as SVGAGI. The V end was cut by 7 bases, the J end by 6 bases, with 15 bases between. CDR3 sequence reads: CASTARGFNGYTF. The CDR3 coding sequence is TGTGCCAGCACCGCCCGGGGTTTTAATGGCTACACCTTC.

The chain has TRBV10-1 and TRBJ1-2; D remains ambiguous. Trimming shortened V by 0 bases and J by 5 bases, and 7 bases separated the two germline ends. The germline CDR1 and CDR2 sequences are WNHNN and SYGVQD (reference sequence). The CDR3 consists of 13 residues. CDR3 DNA sequence: TGCGCCAGCAGTGAGTCACTCGAATATGGCTACACCTTC. Translated, it gives CASSESLEYGYTF.

The chain carries TRBV5-1 and TRBJ1-2, with a weak D call TRBD1 (5 bases). CDR1 and CDR2 from the germline V gene are SGHRS and YFSETQ. The CDR3 has 14 residues. Trimming removed 0 bases at V and 4 bases at J, with 10 bases between. The DNA for the CDR3 is TGCGCCAGCAGCTTGGAAGGGGACGTCTATGGCTACACCTTC. Its translation: CASSLEGDVYGYTF. The full variable domain, completed using reference TRBV5-1 and TRBJ1-2, is KAGVTQTPRYLIKTRGQQVTLSCSPISGHRSVSWYQQTPGQGLQFLFEYFSETQRNKGNFPGRFSGRQFSNSRSEMNVSTLELGDSALYLCASSLEGDVYGYTFGSGTRLTVV.

The chain employs TRBV6-5 and TRBJ2-1; TRBD2 matches at 8 bases. Germline-derived CDR1 and CDR2 are MNHEY and SVGAGI. The J segment lost 0 bases and the V segment lost 10 bases, leaving 8 bases of the junction unmatched. This CDR3 spans 15 amino acids. CDR3 amino acids: CATRGGLSSYNEQFF. The CDR3 DNA follows: TGTGCCACCCGGGGGGGTCTAAGCTCCTACAATGAGCAGTTCTTC.

The chain combines TRBV12-5 with TRBJ1-5; no clear D gene. From germline, CDR1 is LGHNT and CDR2 FRNRAP. There are 12 residues in the CDR3. Trimming stripped 3 bases from V and 0 bases from J, with 0 bases between. The CDR3 DNA sequence: TGTGCTAGTGGTTTTAGCAATCAGCCCCAGCATTTT. This translates into CASGFSNQPQHF. Using reference TRBV12-5 and TRBJ1-5 for the parts outside the CDR3, the full variable domain is DARVTQTPRHKVTEMGQEVTMRCQPILGHNTVFWYRQTMMQGLELLAYFRNRAPLDDSGMPKDRFSAEMPDATLATLKIQPSEPRDSAVYFCASGFSNQPQHFGDGTRLSIL.

Details on this clone: The junction does not match germline at one end; this may be a read error. The rearrangement uses TRBV19 and TRBJ2-4; 9 positions match TRBD1. The CDR3 sequence is 12 residues long. CDR1 and CDR2 from the germline V gene are LNHDA and SQIVND (reference sequence). CDR3 region: CASSTQQGARHF. The CDR3 bases are TGTGCCAGTAGTACCCAACAGGGGGCTAGGCACTTC.

This clone was seen just once. This sequence joins TRBV7-8 and TRBJ1-1, with 9 bases lining up with TRBD1. The CDR3 totals 15 residues. V was pared by 7 bases and J by 0 bases, with 6 bases of the junction left unmatched. CDR1 SGHVS and CDR2 FQNEAQ come from the germline V gene. The CDR3 DNA sequence: TGTGCCAGCAAAAGGACAGGGGCGATGAACACTGAAGCTTTCTTT. It translates to CASKRTGAMNTEAFF.